This T cell receptor (beta chain) was captured in a study of T-cell memory formation after mild COVID-19. To note about this clonotype: Its antigen remains unknown.

Constant-segment primers were used for 5'RACE, and the resulting TCR alpha and TCR beta cDNA libraries carried sample barcodes and UMIs. MiXCR, run by TCRdb on the 5' RACE reads, gives a single entry per CDR3 protein. The data show a few hundred thousand distinct CDR3 sequences, about 23% seen once. The CDR3 is made up of 16 amino acids. V was shortened by 3 bases and J by 1 base, with 15 bases between the two germline ends. CDR1 SGHTA and CDR2 FQGNSA come from the germline V gene. The study, taken as a whole, reports: Memory cells collected pre-infection included some clones that later responded, suggesting cross-reactive memory joined. Clones that shrank (day 15 to 85) were balanced CD4/CD8, whereas later expanders leaned CD4+. The authors did not confirm SARS-CoV-2 specificity of second-wave clones peaking day 37.

This rearrangement joins TRBV7-2 to TRBJ2-5, with D unresolved. This clonotype was sampled from an adult woman who had mild COVID-19 (a few samples of this study predate the infection). Cell type and time point are not known. Sequenced material: PBMCs or a T cell subset sorted from them (not recorded which). The CDR3 nucleotides read TGTGCCAGCAGCTTCCCCCCCCCTAGGGTCCAAGAGACCCAGTACTTC. Translated, it gives CASSFPPPRVQETQYF. Full variable domain (outside the CDR3, taken from reference TRBV7-2 and TRBJ2-5): GAGVSQSPSNKVTEKGKDVELRCDPISGHTALYWYRQSLGQGLEFLIYFQGNSAPDKSGLPSDRFSAERTGGSVSTLTIQRTQQEDSAVYLCASSFPPPRVQETQYFGPGTRLLVL.